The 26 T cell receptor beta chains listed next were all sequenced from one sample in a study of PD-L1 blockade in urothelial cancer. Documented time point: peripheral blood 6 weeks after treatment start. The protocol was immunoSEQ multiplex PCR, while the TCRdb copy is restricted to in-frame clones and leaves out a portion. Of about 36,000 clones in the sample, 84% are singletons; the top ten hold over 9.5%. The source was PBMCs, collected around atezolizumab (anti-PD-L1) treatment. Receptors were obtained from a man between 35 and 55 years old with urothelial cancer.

The CDR3 here is CASTVLAGTDTQYF. CDR3 sequence (DNA): TGTGCCAGCACCGTACTAGCGGGAACAGATACGCAGTATTTT. The chain recombines TRBV5-4 with TRBJ2-3, with 10 bases matching TRBD2. With 6 bases clipped from V and 3 bases from J, the junction kept 4 bases outside the gene matches. Germline loops: CDR1 SGHNT, CDR2 YYREEE (reference sequence). CDR3 size: 14 residues.

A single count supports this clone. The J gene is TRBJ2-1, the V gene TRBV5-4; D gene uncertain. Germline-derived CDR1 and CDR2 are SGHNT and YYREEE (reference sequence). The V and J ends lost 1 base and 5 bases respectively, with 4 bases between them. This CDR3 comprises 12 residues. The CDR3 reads CASSLLDNEQFF. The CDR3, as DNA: TGTGCCAGCAGCTTGTTAGACAATGAGCAGTTCTTC.

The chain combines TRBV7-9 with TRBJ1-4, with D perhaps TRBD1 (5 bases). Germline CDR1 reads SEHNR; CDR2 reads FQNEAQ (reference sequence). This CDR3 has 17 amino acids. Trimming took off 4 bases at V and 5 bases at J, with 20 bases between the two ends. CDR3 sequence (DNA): TGTGCCAGCAGCTCGGGGGGTTCGCGACGGTGGAATGAAAAACTGTTTTTT. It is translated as CASSSGGSRRWNEKLFF.

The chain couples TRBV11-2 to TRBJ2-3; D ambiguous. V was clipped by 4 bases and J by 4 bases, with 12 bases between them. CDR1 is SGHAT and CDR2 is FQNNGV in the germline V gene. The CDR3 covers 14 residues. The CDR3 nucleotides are TGTGCCAGCAGCTCCCCGTCCCCCCCAGATACGCAGTATTTT. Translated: CASSSPSPPDTQYF.

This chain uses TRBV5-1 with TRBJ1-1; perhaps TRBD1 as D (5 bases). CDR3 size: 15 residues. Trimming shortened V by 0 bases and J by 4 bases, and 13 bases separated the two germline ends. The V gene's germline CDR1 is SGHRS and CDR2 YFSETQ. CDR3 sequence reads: CASSLGLQVGTEAFF. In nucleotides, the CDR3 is TGCGCCAGCAGCTTGGGCCTACAGGTTGGCACTGAAGCTTTCTTT.

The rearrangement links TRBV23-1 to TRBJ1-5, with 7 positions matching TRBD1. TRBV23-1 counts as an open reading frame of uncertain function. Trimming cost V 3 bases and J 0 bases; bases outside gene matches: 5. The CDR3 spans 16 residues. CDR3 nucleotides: TGCGCCAGCAGTCACCGGACAGGCCATAGCAATCAGCCCCAGCATTTT. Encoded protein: CASSHRTGHSNQPQHF.

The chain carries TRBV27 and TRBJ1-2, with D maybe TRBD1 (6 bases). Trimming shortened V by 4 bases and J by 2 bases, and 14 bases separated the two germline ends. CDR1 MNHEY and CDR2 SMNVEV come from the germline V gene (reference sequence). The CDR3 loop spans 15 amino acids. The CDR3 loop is CASSSSIRGNYGYTF. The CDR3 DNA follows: TGTGCCAGCAGTTCATCGATTAGGGGGAACTATGGCTACACCTTC.

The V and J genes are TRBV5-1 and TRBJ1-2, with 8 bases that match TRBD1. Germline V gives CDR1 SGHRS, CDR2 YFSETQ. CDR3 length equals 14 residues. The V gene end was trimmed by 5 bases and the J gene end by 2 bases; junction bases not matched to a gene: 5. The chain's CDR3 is CASSQGDRNYGYTF. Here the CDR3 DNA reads TGCGCCAGCAGTCAAGGGGACAGGAACTATGGCTACACCTTC.

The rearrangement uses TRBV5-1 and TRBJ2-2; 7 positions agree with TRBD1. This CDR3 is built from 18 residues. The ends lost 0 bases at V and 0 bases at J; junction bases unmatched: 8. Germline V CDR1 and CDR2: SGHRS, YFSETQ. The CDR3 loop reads CASSLDDRARANTGELFF. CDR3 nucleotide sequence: TGCGCCAGCAGCTTGGACGACAGGGCCCGAGCGAACACCGGGGAGCTGTTTTTT.

Here the CDR3 reads CASSPPTGVYEQYF. In nucleotides, the CDR3 is TGTGCCAGCTCACCACCCACAGGGGTGTACGAGCAGTACTTC. This chain links TRBV18 with TRBJ2-7, with TRBD1 matching over 7 bases. In germline, CDR1 is KGHSH, CDR2 LQKENI. Trimming took 0 bases from V and 4 from J; bases not matched to a gene: 3. CDR3 size: 14 residues.

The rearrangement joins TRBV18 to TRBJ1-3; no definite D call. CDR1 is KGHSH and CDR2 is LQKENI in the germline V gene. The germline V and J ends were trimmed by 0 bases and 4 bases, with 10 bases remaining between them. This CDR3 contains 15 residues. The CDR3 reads CASSPPARVGNTIYF. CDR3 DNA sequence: TGTGCCAGCTCACCACCGGCCCGGGTCGGAAACACCATATATTTT.

The CDR3 sequence: CASSLAVSYEQYF. CDR3 sequence (DNA): TGCGCCAGCAGCTTGGCTGTCTCCTACGAGCAGTACTTC. The V call is TRBV5-1, the J call TRBJ2-7; D is uncertain. This CDR3 is 13 amino acids long. V lost 0 bases and J 0 bases, leaving 4 bases between the germline ends. Germline-derived CDR1 and CDR2 are SGHRS and YFSETQ.

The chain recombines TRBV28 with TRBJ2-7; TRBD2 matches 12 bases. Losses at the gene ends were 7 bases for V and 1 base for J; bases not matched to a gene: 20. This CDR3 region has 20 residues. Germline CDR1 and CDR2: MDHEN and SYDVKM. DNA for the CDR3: TGTGCCAGCACCGTTTCCGCAGCCGGGACTAGCGGGCCCACTTCCTACGAGCAGTACTTC. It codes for CASTVSAAGTSGPTSYEQYF.

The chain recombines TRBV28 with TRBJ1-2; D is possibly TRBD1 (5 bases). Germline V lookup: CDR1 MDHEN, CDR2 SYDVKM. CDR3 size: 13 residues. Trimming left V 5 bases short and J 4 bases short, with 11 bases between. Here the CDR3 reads CASSLQVGYGYTF. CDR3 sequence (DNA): TGTGCCAGCAGTCTACAGGTTGGCTATGGCTACACCTTC.

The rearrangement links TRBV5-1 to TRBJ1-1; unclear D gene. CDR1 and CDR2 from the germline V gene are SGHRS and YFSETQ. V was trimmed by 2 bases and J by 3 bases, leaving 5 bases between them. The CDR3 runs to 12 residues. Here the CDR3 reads CASSLGDTEAFF. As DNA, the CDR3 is TGCGCCAGCAGCTTAGGAGACACTGAAGCTTTCTTT. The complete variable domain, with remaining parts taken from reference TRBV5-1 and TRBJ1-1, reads KAGVTQTPRYLIKTRGQQVTLSCSPISGHRSVSWYQQTPGQGLQFLFEYFSETQRNKGNFPGRFSGRQFSNSRSEMNVSTLELGDSALYLCASSLGDTEAFFGQGTRLTVV.

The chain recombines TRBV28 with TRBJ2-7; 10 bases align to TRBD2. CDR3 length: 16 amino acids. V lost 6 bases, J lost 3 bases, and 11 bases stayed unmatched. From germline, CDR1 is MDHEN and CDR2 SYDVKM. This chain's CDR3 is CASRGGVAGGGYEQYF. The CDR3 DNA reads TGTGCCAGCAGGGGGGGGGTAGCGGGAGGCGGCTACGAGCAGTACTTC.

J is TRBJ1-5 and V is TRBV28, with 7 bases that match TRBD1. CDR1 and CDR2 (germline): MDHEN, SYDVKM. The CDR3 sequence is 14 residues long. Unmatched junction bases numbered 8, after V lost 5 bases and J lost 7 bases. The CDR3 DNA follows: TGTGCCAGCAGTCTGACAGGGAATTTACAGCCCCAGCATTTT. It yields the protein CASSLTGNLQPQHF.

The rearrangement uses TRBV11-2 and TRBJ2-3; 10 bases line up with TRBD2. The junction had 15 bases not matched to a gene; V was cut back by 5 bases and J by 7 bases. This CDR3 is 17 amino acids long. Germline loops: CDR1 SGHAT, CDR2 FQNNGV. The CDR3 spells CASSPRKTSGKFHTQYF. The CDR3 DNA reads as TGTGCCAGCAGCCCCAGAAAAACTAGCGGGAAGTTCCATACGCAGTATTTT.

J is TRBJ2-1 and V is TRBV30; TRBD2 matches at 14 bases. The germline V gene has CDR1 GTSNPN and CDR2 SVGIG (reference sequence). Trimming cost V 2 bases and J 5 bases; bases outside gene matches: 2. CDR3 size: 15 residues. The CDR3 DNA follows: TGTGCCTGGAGTCAGGGACTAGCGGGAGACAATGAGCAGTTCTTC. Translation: CAWSQGLAGDNEQFF.

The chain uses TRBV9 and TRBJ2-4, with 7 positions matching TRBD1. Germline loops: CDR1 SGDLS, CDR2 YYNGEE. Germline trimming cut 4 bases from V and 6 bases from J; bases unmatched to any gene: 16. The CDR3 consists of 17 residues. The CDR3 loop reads CASSPRGEGGVRNIQYF. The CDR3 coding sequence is TGTGCCAGCAGCCCCCGCGGTGAAGGGGGCGTGAGAAACATTCAGTACTTC.

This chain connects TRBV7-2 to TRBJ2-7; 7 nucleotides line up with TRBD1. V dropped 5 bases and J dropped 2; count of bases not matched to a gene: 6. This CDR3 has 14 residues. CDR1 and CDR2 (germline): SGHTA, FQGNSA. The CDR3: CASSNTGVAYEQYF. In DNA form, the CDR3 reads TGTGCCAGCAGCAATACAGGGGTGGCCTACGAGCAGTACTTC.

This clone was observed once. CDR3 in DNA: TGTGCCAGCAGTACTGAACGGAGGGGAGCTTTCTTT. Translation: CASSTERRGAFF. The gene calls are TRBV5-5 and TRBJ1-1; possibly TRBD1 for D (5 bases). V was shortened by 5 bases and J by 10 bases, with 15 bases between the two germline ends. The CDR3 consists of 12 residues. Germline CDR1 and CDR2: SGHKS and YYEKEE (reference sequence).

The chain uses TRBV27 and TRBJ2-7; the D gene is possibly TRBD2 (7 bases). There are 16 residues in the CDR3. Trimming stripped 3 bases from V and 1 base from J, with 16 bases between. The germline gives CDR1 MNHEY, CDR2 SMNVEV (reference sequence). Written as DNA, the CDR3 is TGTGCCAGCAGTTTTTCCCGGGGGGCCCCTTCCTACGAGCAGTACTTC. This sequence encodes CASSFSRGAPSYEQYF.

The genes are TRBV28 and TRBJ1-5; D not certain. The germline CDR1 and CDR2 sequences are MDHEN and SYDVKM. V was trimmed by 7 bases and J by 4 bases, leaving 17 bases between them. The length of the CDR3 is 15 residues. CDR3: CASTPTRSGNQPQHF. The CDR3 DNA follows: TGTGCCAGCACCCCCACACGATCCGGGAATCAGCCCCAGCATTTT.

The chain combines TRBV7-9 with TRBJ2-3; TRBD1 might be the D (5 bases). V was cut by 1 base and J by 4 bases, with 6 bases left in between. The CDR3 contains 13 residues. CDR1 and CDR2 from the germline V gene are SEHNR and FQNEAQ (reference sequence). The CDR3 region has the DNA TGTGCCAGCAGCTTAGGGGGCCCAGATACGCAGTATTTT. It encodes CASSLGGPDTQYF.

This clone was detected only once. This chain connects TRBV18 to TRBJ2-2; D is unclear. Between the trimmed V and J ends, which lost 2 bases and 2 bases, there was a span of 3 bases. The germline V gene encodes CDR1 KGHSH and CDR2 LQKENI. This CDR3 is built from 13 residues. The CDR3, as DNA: TGTGCCAGCTCACCAGGCAACACCGGGGAGCTGTTTTTT. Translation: CASSPGNTGELFF. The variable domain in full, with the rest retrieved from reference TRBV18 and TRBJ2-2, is NAGVMQNPRHLVRRRGQEARLRCSPMKGHSHVYWYRQLPEEGLKFMVYLQKENIIDESGMPKERFSAEFPKEGPSILRIQQVVRGDSAAYFCASSPGNTGELFFGEGSRLTVL.